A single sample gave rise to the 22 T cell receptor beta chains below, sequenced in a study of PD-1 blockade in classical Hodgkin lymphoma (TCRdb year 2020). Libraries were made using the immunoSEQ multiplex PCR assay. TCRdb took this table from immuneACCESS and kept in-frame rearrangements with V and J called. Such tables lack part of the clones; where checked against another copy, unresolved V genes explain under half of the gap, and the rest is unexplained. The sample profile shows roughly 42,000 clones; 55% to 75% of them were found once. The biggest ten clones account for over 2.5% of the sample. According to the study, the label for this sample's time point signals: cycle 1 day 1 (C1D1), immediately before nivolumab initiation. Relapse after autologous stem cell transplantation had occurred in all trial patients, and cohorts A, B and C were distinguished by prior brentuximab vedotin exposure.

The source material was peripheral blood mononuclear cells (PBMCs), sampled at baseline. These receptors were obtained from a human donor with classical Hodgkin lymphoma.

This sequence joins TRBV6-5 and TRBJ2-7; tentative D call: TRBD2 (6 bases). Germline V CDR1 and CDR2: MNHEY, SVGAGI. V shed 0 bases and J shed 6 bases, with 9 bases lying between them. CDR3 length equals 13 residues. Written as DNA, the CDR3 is TGTGCCAGCAGTTACTCGGAGGGAACCGAGCAGTACTTC. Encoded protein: CASSYSEGTEQYF.

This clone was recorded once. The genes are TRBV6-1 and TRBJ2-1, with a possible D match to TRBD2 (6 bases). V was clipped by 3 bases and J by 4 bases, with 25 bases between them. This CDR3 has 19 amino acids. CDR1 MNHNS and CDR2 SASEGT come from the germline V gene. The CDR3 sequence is CASSEATRGEVRKYNEQFF. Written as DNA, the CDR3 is TGTGCCAGCAGTGAGGCCACAAGAGGGGAGGTGAGGAAATACAATGAGCAGTTCTTC.

This CDR3 reads CASSSRGKPYEQYF. The CDR3 DNA is TGTGCCAGCAGTTCAAGGGGGAAGCCCTACGAGCAGTACTTC. The chain carries TRBV7-6 and TRBJ2-7, with D possibly matching TRBD1 (6 bases). Germline values: CDR1 SGHVS, CDR2 FNYEAQ. The CDR3 spans 14 residues. V lost 6 bases, J lost 2 bases, and 14 bases lay in between. Using reference TRBV7-6 and TRBJ2-7 for the parts outside the CDR3, the full variable domain is GAGVSQSPRYKVTKRGQDVALRCDPISGHVSLYWYRQALGQGPEFLTYFNYEAQQDKSGLPNDRFSAERPEGSISTLTIQRTEQRDSAMYRCASSSRGKPYEQYFGPGTRLTVT.

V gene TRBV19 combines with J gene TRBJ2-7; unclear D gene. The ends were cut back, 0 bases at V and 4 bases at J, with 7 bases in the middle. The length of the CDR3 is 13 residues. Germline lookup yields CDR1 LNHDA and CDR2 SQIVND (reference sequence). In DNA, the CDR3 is TGTGCCAGTAGTATAGAGGGCCCGTACGAGCAGTACTTC. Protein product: CASSIEGPYEQYF.

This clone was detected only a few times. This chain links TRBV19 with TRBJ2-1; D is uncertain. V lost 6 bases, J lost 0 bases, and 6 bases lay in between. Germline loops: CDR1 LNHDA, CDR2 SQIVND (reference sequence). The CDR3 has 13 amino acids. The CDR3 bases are TGTGCCAGTAGGGGTCTCTCCTACAATGAGCAGTTCTTC. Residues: CASRGLSYNEQFF.

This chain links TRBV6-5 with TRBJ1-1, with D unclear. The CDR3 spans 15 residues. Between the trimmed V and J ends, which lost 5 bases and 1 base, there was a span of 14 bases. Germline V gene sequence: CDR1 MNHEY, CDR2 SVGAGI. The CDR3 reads CASSRTLLGNTEAFF. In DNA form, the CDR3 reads TGTGCCAGCAGTAGGACGCTCCTTGGGAACACTGAAGCTTTCTTT.

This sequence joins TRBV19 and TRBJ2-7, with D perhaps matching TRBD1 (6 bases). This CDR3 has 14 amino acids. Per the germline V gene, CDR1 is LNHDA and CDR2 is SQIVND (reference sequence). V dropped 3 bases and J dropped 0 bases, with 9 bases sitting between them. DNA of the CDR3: TGTGCCAGTAGTATCCGGGACAACTCCTACGAGCAGTACTTC. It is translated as CASSIRDNSYEQYF.

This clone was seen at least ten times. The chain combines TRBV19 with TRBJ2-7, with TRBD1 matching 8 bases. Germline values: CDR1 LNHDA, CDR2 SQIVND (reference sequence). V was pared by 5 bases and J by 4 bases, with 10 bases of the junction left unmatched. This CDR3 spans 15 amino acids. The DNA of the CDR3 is TGTGCCAGTAGTGCCCGGACAGGGATCCTTTACGAGCAGTACTTC. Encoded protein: CASSARTGILYEQYF.

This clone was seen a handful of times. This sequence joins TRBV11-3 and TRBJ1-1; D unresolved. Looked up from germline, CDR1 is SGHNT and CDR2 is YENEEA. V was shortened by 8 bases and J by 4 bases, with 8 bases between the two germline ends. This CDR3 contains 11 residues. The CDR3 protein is CASEHPTEAFF. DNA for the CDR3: TGTGCCAGCGAACACCCCACTGAAGCTTTCTTT.

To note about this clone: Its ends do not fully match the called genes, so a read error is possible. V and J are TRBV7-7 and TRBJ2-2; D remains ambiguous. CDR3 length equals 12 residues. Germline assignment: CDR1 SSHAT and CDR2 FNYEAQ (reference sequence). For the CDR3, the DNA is TGTGCTAGCAGCTTAGTCGGCGGGGAGCTGTTTTTT. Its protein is CASSLVGGELFF. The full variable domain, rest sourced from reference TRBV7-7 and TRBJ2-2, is GAGVSQSPRYKVTKRGQDVTLRCDPISSHATLYWYQQALGQGPEFLTYFNYEAQPDKSGLPSDRFSAERPEGSISTLTIQRTEQRDSAMYRCASSLVGGELFFGEGSRLTVL.

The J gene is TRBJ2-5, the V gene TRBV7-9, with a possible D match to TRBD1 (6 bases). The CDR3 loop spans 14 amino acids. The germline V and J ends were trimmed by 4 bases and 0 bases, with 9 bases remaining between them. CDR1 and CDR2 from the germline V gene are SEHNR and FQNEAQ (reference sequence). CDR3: CASSSWDNQETQYF. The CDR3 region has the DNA TGTGCCAGCAGCTCGTGGGACAACCAAGAGACCCAGTACTTC.

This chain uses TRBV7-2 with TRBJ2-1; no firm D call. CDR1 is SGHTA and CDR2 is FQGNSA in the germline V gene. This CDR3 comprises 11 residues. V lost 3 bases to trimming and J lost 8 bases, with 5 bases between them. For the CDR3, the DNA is TGTGCCAGCAGCTTTTATTATGAGCAGTTCTTC. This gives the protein CASSFYYEQFF.

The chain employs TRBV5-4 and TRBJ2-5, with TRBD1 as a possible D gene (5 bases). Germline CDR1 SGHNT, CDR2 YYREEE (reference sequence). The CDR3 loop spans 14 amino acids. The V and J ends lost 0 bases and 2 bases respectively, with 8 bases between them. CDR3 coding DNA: TGTGCCAGCAGCTTGGGACAGCTACAAGAGACCCAGTACTTC. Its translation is CASSLGQLQETQYF.

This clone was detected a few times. The DNA for the CDR3 is TGTGCCAGCAGCTCACCCCAGGGAGACGGGGGTGAGCAGTTCTTC. Its protein product is CASSSPQGDGGEQFF. The chain has TRBV7-3 and TRBJ2-1, with D perhaps TRBD2 (6 bases). This CDR3 comprises 15 residues. Germline CDR1 reads SGHTA; CDR2 reads FQGTGA. The V gene lost 4 bases and the J gene lost 9 bases, with 19 bases spanning the gap. Drawing the rest from reference TRBV7-3 and TRBJ2-1, the complete variable domain is GAGVSQTPSNKVTEKGKYVELRCDPISGHTALYWYRQSLGQGPEFLIYFQGTGAADDSGLPNDRFFAVRPEGSVSTLKIQRTERGDSAVYLCASSSPQGDGGEQFFGPGTRLTVL.

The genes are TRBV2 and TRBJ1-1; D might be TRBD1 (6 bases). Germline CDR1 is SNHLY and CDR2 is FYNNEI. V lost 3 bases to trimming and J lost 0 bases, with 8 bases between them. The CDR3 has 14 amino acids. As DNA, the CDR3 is TGTGCCAGCAGTGATCAGGGGCTGAACACTGAAGCTTTCTTT. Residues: CASSDQGLNTEAFF.

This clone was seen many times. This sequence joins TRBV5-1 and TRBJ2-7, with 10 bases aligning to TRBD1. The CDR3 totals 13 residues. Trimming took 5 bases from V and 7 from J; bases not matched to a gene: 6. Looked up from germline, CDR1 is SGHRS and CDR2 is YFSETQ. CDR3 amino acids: CASSWTGGYEQYF. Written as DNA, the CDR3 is TGCGCCAGCAGTTGGACAGGGGGGTATGAGCAGTACTTC.

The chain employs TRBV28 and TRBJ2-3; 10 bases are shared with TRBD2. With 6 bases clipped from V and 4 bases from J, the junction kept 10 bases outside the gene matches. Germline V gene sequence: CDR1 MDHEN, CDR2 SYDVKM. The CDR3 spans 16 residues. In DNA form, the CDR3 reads TGTGCCAGCAGCCTGACTAGCGGGCTCGGCTCAGATACGCAGTATTTT. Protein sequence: CASSLTSGLGSDTQYF.

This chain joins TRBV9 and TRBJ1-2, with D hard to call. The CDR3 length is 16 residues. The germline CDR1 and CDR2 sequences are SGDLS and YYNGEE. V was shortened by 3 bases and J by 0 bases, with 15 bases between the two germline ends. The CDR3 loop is CASSAPRDTTNYGYTF. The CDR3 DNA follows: TGTGCCAGCAGCGCCCCCAGAGACACGACTAACTATGGCTACACCTTC.

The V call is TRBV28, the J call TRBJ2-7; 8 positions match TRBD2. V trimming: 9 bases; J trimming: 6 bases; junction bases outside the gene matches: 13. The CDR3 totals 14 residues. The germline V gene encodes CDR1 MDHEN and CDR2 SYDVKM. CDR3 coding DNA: TGTGCCAGTTCGGGGGGGAGCGGGGGTCTCGAGCAGTACTTC. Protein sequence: CASSGGSGGLEQYF.

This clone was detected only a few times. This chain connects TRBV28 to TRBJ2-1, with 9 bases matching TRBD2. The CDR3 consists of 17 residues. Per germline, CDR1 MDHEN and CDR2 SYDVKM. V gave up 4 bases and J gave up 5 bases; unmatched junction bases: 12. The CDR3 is CASSSWDSGSSHNEQFF. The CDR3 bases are TGTGCCAGCAGTTCTTGGGATAGCGGGAGTTCCCACAATGAGCAGTTCTTC.

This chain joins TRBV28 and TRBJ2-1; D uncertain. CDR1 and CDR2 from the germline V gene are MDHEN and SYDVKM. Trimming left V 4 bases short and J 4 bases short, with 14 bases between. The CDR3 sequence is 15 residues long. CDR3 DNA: TGTGCCAGCAGTTACTCGACCCGACGGTACAATGAGCAGTTCTTC. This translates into CASSYSTRRYNEQFF.

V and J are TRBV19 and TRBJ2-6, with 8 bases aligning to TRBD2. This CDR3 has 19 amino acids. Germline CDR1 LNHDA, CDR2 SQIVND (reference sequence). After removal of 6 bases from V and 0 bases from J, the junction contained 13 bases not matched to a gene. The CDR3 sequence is CASSLGGGGFLSGANVLTF. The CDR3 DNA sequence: TGTGCCAGTAGCCTTGGGGGCGGGGGGTTCCTCTCTGGGGCCAACGTCCTGACTTTC.